One and the same sample provided the 9 T cell receptor beta chains below, sequenced in a study of T cell responses to AZD1222 COVID-19 vaccine. This table comes from immunoSEQ multiplex PCR, and its TCRdb copy is limited to in-frame clones, with some not included. The sample carries 90,000 to 150,000 clones, about 85% recorded once. The sequencing used peripheral blood, collected on day 0 of AZD1222 vaccination. Source of these receptors: an adult in good health.

The V call is TRBV27, the J call TRBJ1-6; unclear D gene. The CDR3 is made up of 12 amino acids. The V and J ends lost 5 bases and 7 bases respectively, with 6 bases between them. Per germline, CDR1 MNHEY and CDR2 SMNVEV (reference sequence). CDR3 residues: CASSLGNSPLHF. Written as DNA, the CDR3 is TGTGCCAGCAGTCTGGGAAATTCACCCCTCCACTTT.

The chain couples TRBV5-5 to TRBJ2-3; 8 bases agree with TRBD2. Germline CDR1 SGHKS, CDR2 YYEKEE (reference sequence). J gave up 4 bases and V 1 base, and 8 bases lay outside the gene matches. CDR3 length equals 16 residues. The CDR3 loop reads CASSLSGTSGSDTQYF. The CDR3 nucleotides are TGTGCCAGCAGCTTGTCTGGGACTAGTGGTTCAGATACGCAGTATTTT. The whole variable domain, remainder taken from reference TRBV5-5 and TRBJ2-3, is DAGVTQSPTHLIKTRGQQVTLRCSPISGHKSVSWYQQVLGQGPQFIFQYYEKEERGRGNFPDRFSARQFPNYSSELNVNALLLGDSALYLCASSLSGTSGSDTQYFGPGTRLTVL.

The chain recombines TRBV5-5 with TRBJ1-4; 9 nucleotides agree with TRBD1. Per the germline V gene, CDR1 is SGHKS and CDR2 is YYEKEE (reference sequence). V lost 4 bases, J lost 12 bases, and 16 bases stayed unmatched. The CDR3 spans 16 residues. CDR3 in amino acids: CASSRDRVAVGVQLFF. Here the CDR3 DNA reads TGTGCCAGCAGCCGGGACAGGGTCGCCGTGGGGGTGCAACTGTTTTTT.

The CDR3 bases are TGTGCCAGCAGCTTGTTGAGCACCGGGGAGCTGTTTTTT. Protein sequence: CASSLLSTGELFF. This chain uses TRBV11-1 with TRBJ2-2, with D unclear. Germline CDR1 reads SGHAT; CDR2 reads FQDESV (reference sequence). This CDR3 has 13 amino acids. Trimming pared 3 bases from V and 4 bases from J, leaving 6 bases between.

This clone was detected only a few times. The V and J genes are TRBV7-6 and TRBJ2-1, with a weak D call TRBD2 (5 bases). The germline gives CDR1 SGHVS, CDR2 FNYEAQ. This CDR3 is 15 amino acids long. Between the trimmed V and J ends, which lost 5 bases and 0 bases, there was a span of 11 bases. In DNA form, the CDR3 reads TGTGCCAGCAGCCTCCGGGGTGACTCCTACAATGAGCAGTTCTTC. It yields the protein CASSLRGDSYNEQFF.

The count of this clone is one. The V call is TRBV6-5, the J call TRBJ1-5, with a possible D match to TRBD1 (5 bases). CDR1 MNHEY and CDR2 SVGAGI come from the germline V gene. The CDR3 has 12 residues. The V gene lost 2 bases and the J gene lost 9 bases, with 8 bases spanning the gap. The CDR3 region is CASSYDGGPQHF. The CDR3 DNA reads as TGTGCCAGCAGTTACGATGGGGGGCCCCAGCATTTT.

The J gene is TRBJ1-1, the V gene TRBV4-2, with D possibly matching TRBD1 (6 bases). V lost 3 bases to trimming and J lost 7 bases, with 9 bases between them. This CDR3 comprises 12 residues. Germline V gene lookup returns CDR1 LGHNA and CDR2 YNFKEQ. The DNA for the CDR3 is TGTGCCAGCAGCCAGGGGGGCCTTGAAGCTTTCTTT. Amino acid sequence: CASSQGGLEAFF.

The V and J genes are TRBV6-5 and TRBJ1-6, with 7 bases identical to TRBD1. Germline CDR1 reads MNHEY; CDR2 reads SVGAGI. The junction had 12 bases not matched to a gene; V was cut back by 2 bases and J by 11 bases. The CDR3 covers 16 residues. The CDR3 DNA reads TGTGCCAGCAGTTACGGGCAGGGGACAGCGGGGACACCCCTCCACTTT. Protein: CASSYGQGTAGTPLHF.

This chain connects TRBV7-6 to TRBJ1-3, with 10 bases identical to TRBD1. Germline CDR1 SGHVS, CDR2 FNYEAQ. Trimming cost V 0 bases and J 4 bases; bases outside gene matches: 3. The CDR3 has 16 amino acids. This CDR3 is CASSLAPGQGGNTIYF. The CDR3 DNA follows: TGTGCCAGCAGCTTAGCGCCGGGACAGGGGGGAAACACCATATATTTT.